The 11 T cell receptor beta chains in this list originate from one sample, sequenced in a study of T cell repertoires in cytomegalovirus infection. TCRdb processed the reads anew with MiXCR; each CDR3 protein has one entry. Among under 850,000 distinct CDR3 sequences listed, around a third were seen once. These receptors are not linked to any known antigen. The specimen was cultured PBMCs, collected from culture after CMV antigen stimulation. The receptors derive from a human donor in good health (CMV status not recorded). Some clones in this sample may be carry-over from other donors' samples.

This clonotype was seen repeatedly, ten times or more. The chain carries TRBV7-2 and TRBJ2-7, with 9 bases fitting TRBD1. There are 13 residues in the CDR3. Germline-derived CDR1 and CDR2 are SGHTA and FQGNSA. The ends lost 5 bases at V and 4 bases at J; junction bases unmatched: 3. The CDR3 DNA sequence: TGTGCCAGCAGCGTCGGACAGGGGTACGAGCAGTACTTC. This translates into CASSVGQGYEQYF. The variable domain in full, with the rest retrieved from reference TRBV7-2 and TRBJ2-7, is GAGVSQSPSNKVTEKGKDVELRCDPISGHTALYWYRQSLGQGLEFLIYFQGNSAPDKSGLPSDRFSAERTGGSVSTLTIQRTQQEDSAVYLCASSVGQGYEQYFGPGTRLTVT.

The J gene is TRBJ2-1, the V gene TRBV27; no clear D. The CDR3 totals 13 residues. The germline gives CDR1 MNHEY, CDR2 SMNVEV (reference sequence). V lost 3 bases to trimming and J lost 10 bases, with 13 bases between them. DNA of the CDR3: TGTGCCAGCAGTTTGGGCGTCCTGGGAGAGCAGTTCTTC. It encodes CASSLGVLGEQFF.

This clonotype was detected a few times. The rearrangement links TRBV7-2 to TRBJ2-3, with D unclear. V was cut by 4 bases and J by 1 base, with 9 bases left in between. Per the germline V gene, CDR1 is SGHTA and CDR2 is FQGNSA. The CDR3 is made up of 14 amino acids. The CDR3 spells CASSSGPRTDTQYF. In DNA, the CDR3 is TGTGCCAGCAGCTCCGGGCCCCGCACAGATACGCAGTATTTT.

The CDR3 reads CASSRVSGAEAFF. The CDR3 DNA is TGTGCCAGCAGCCGAGTCAGTGGAGCTGAAGCTTTCTTT. This sequence joins TRBV6-2 or TRBV6-3 and TRBJ1-1; the D is unclear. Germline V gene lookup returns CDR1 MNHEY and CDR2 SVGEGT. V lost 6 bases, J lost 6 bases, and 14 bases lay in between. The CDR3 sequence is 13 residues long.

This chain uses TRBV6-2 or TRBV6-3 with TRBJ2-4; 7 bases align to TRBD1. CDR3 length: 18 residues. Germline lookup yields CDR1 MNHEY and CDR2 SVGEGT. V lost 7 bases to trimming and J lost 1 base; unmatched junction nucleotides: 16. DNA for the CDR3: TGTGCCAGCACCTCGCTCGGGACAGCGCCTGGGGCCAAAAACATTCAGTACTTC. This sequence encodes CASTSLGTAPGAKNIQYF.

The chain uses TRBV12-5 and TRBJ1-2, with D possibly matching TRBD1 (5 bases). Trimming stripped 0 bases from V and 8 bases from J, with 10 bases between. The CDR3 covers 13 residues. Germline lookup yields CDR1 LGHNT and CDR2 FRNRAP. DNA of the CDR3: TGTGCTAGTGGTTTGGTAGGGGTGATGGGCTACACCTTC. Protein sequence: CASGLVGVMGYTF. The full variable domain, its missing parts supplied by reference TRBV12-5 and TRBJ1-2, is DARVTQTPRHKVTEMGQEVTMRCQPILGHNTVFWYRQTMMQGLELLAYFRNRAPLDDSGMPKDRFSAEMPDATLATLKIQPSEPRDSAVYFCASGLVGVMGYTFGSGTRLTVV.

The CDR3 protein is CASRTLGSYNSPLHF. The CDR3 bases are TGTGCCAGCCGGACCTTAGGGTCCTATAATTCACCCCTCCACTTT. The chain couples TRBV6-5 to TRBJ1-6; no definite D call. CDR3 length equals 15 residues. Germline CDR1 MNHEY, CDR2 SVGAGI. V was cut by 8 bases and J by 1 base, with 12 bases left in between.

This clonotype was counted ten times or more. The chain uses TRBV7-2 and TRBJ1-4; D may be TRBD1 (5 bases). Germline-derived CDR1 and CDR2 are SGHTA and FQGNSA. The CDR3 loop spans 16 amino acids. The V end lost 5 bases, the J end lost 5 bases, and 18 bases lay between the germline ends. CDR3 region: CASSARQSPPNEKLFF. CDR3 nucleotide sequence: TGTGCCAGCAGCGCCAGACAGTCCCCCCCGAATGAAAAACTGTTTTTT.

The rearrangement uses TRBV27 and TRBJ2-7; D unresolved. This CDR3 contains 15 residues. Deletions cut 0 bases from V and 2 bases from J, with 11 bases between. Germline V gene lookup returns CDR1 MNHEY and CDR2 SMNVEV (reference sequence). CDR3 bases: TGTGCCAGCAGTTTATCTCCACACCCGACCTACGAGCAGTACTTC. Translation: CASSLSPHPTYEQYF.

The genes are TRBV23-1 and TRBJ2-7; 7 nucleotides agree with TRBD1. TRBV23-1 is flagged as an ORF with uncertain function. V trimming: 5 bases; J trimming: 4 bases; junction bases outside the gene matches: 17. The CDR3 is 17 residues long. This CDR3 is CASSTPPPDRIGYEQYF. CDR3 DNA sequence: TGCGCCAGCAGTACCCCCCCCCCGGACAGGATCGGTTACGAGCAGTACTTC.

This clonotype was seen at least ten times. The chain combines TRBV7-2 with TRBJ1-1; D might be TRBD1 (5 bases). V was cut by 2 bases and J by 1 base, with 14 bases left in between. From germline, CDR1 is SGHTA and CDR2 FQGNSA. This CDR3 contains 16 residues. CDR3: CASSLWAGRGNTEAFF. For the CDR3, the DNA is TGTGCCAGCAGCTTATGGGCAGGGAGAGGGAACACTGAAGCTTTCTTT.